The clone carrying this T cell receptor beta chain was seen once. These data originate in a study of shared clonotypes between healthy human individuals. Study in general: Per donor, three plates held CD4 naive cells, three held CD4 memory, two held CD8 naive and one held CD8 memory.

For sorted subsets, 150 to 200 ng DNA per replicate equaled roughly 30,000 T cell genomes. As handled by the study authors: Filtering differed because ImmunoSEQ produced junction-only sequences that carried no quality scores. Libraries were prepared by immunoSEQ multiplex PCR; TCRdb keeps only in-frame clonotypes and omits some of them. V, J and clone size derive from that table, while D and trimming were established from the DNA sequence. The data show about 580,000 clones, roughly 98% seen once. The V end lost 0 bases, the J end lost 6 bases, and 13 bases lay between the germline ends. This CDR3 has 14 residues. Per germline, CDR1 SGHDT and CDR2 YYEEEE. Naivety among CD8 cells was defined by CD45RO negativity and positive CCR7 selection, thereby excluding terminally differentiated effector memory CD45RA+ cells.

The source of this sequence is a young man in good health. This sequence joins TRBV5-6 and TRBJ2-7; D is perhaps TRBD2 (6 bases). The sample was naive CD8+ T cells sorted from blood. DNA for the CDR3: TGTGCCAGCAGCTTGGGGCTGGGAGGCTTCGAGCAGTACTTC. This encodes CASSLGLGGFEQYF.